The present T cell receptor beta chain was sequenced within a study of lymphopenia after photon versus proton radiotherapy. The V gene's germline CDR1 is SGHVS and CDR2 FNYEAQ. The CDR3 length is 12 residues. V was clipped by 3 bases and J by 4 bases, with 5 bases between them. On this clone: What it recognizes is unknown.

Sequenced by immunoSEQ multiplex PCR; TCRdb stores in-frame clones only, minus some. This table holds 35,000 to 50,000 clones, approximately 82% found once. The study's findings and limits: After the lymphocyte nadir, photon-treated repertoires showed oligoclonal expansion, especially of CD8+ Temra cells.

The chain is built from TRBV7-6 and TRBJ2-3, with D hard to call. The TCR comes from a woman aged 70-85 years with pancreatic cancer. The sample in question was peripheral blood, obtained from a patient treated with proton-based radiotherapy. CDR3 in amino acids: CASSFGPDTQYF. CDR3 nucleotides: TGTGCCAGCAGCTTCGGTCCAGATACGCAGTATTTT. Full variable domain (rest looked up from reference TRBV7-6 and TRBJ2-3): GAGVSQSPRYKVTKRGQDVALRCDPISGHVSLYWYRQALGQGPEFLTYFNYEAQQDKSGLPNDRFSAERPEGSISTLTIQRTEQRDSAMYRCASSFGPDTQYFGPGTRLTVL.